The entry that follows covers one TCR beta chain sequence. The CDR3 is 15 residues long. CDR1 and CDR2 (germline): SGHTA, FQGNSA. V was pared by 1 base and J by 0 bases, with 7 bases between. The method was immunoSEQ multiplex PCR; TCRdb's version includes in-frame clones alone and lacks a portion of them. The repertoire includes approximately 60,000 clones, around 87% of them detected once, and roughly 5.2% sits in the top ten. This entry is derived from a study of OX40 agonist ivuxolimab in advanced cancers. The sequenced sample was CD4+ or CD8+ T cells sorted from blood, obtained in a trial of the OX40 agonist ivuxolimab. The rearrangement links TRBV7-2 to TRBJ2-4; no clear D gene. The receptor comes from an adult with an advanced solid tumor such as melanoma, head and neck, liver or kidney cancer. For the CDR3, the DNA is TGTGCCAGCAGCTTAGTTTCGGAAGCCAAAAACATTCAGTACTTC. Its protein product is CASSLVSEAKNIQYF. The full variable domain, rest sourced from reference TRBV7-2 and TRBJ2-4, is GAGVSQSPSNKVTEKGKDVELRCDPISGHTALYWYRQSLGQGLEFLIYFQGNSAPDKSGLPSDRFSAERTGGSVSTLTIQRTQQEDSAVYLCASSLVSEAKNIQYFGAGTRLSVL.